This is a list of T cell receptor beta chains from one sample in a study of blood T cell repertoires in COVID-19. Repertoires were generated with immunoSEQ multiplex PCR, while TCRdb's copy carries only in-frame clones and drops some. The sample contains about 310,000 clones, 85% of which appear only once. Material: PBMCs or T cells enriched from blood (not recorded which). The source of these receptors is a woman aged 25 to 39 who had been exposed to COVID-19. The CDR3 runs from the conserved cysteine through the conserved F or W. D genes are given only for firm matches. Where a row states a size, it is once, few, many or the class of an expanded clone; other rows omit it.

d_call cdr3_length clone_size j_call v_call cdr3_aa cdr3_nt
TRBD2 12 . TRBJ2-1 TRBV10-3 CAISGLEDEQFF TGTGCCATCAGCGGACTAGAAGATGAGCAGTTCTTC
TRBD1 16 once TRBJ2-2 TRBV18 CASAEKDRGRTGELFF TGTGCCAGCGCCGAGAAGGACAGGGGGCGGACCGGGGAGCTGTTTTTT
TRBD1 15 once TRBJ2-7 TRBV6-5 CASSYSGQGTYEQYF TGTGCCAGCAGTTACTCTGGACAGGGAACCTACGAGCAGTACTTC
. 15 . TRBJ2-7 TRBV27 CASSPYREQTYEQYF TGTGCCAGCAGTCCGTACCGGGAACAGACCTACGAGCAGTACTTC
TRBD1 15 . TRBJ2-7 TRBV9 CASSVRTGGVNEQYF TGTGCCAGCAGCGTAAGAACAGGGGGCGTGAACGAGCAGTACTTC
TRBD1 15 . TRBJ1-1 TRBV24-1 CATSDSGGADTEAFF TGTGCCACCAGTGACTCAGGGGGCGCAGACACTGAAGCTTTCTTT
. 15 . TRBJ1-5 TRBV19 CASSIGRLPNQPQHF TGTGCCAGTAGTATTGGCAGGTTACCCAATCAGCCCCAGCATTTT
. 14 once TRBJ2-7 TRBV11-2 CASSLRQIGYEQYF TGTGCCAGCAGCTTACGACAAATCGGCTACGAGCAGTACTTC
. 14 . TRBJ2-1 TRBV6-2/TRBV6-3 CASSYLSHDNEQFF TGTGCCAGCAGTTACCTTAGTCACGACAATGAGCAGTTCTTC
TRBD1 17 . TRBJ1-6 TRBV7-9 CASSSETGNLYNSPLHF TGTGCCAGCAGCTCCGAGACAGGGAACCTCTATAATTCACCCCTCCACTTT
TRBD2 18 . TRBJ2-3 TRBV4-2 CASSQASGRPAGTDTQYF TGTGCCAGCAGCCAAGCTAGCGGGAGGCCCGCGGGGACAGATACGCAGTATTTT
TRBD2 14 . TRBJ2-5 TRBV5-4 CASSSSGSEETQYF TGTGCCAGCAGCTCCAGCGGGAGTGAAGAGACCCAGTACTTC
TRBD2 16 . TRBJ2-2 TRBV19 CARKGGLAGVFGELFF TGTGCCAGGAAAGGTGGGCTAGCGGGAGTTTTCGGGGAGCTGTTTTTT
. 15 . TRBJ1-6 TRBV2 CASLPGSGVNSPLHF TGTGCCAGCCTCCCAGGGTCAGGGGTGAATTCACCCCTCCACTTT
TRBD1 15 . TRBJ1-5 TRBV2 CASSRTGGGLQPQHF TGTGCCAGCAGTAGGACAGGGGGCGGTTTGCAGCCCCAGCATTTT
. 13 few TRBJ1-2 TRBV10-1 CASSETAGYGYTF TGCGCCAGCAGTGAGACGGCGGGTTATGGCTACACCTTC
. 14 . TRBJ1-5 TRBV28 CASSSSARHQPQHF TGTGCCAGCAGTTCCTCGGCCAGGCATCAGCCCCAGCATTTT
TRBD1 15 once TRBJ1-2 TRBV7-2 CASSPGGLIAYGYTF TGTGCCAGCAGCCCAGGGGGTTTAATAGCCTATGGCTACACCTTC
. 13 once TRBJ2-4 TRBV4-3 CASSLLGENIQYF TGCGCCAGCAGCCTCCTTGGAGAAAACATTCAGTACTTC
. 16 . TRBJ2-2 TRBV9 CASSPLASEVGGELFF TGTGCCAGCAGCCCGCTGGCTAGCGAGGTTGGCGGGGAGCTGTTTTTT
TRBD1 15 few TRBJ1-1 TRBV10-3 CAISVKGTANTEAFF TGTGCCATCAGTGTAAAAGGGACAGCGAACACTGAAGCTTTCTTT
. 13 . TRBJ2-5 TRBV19 CASSTTREETQYF TGTGCCAGTAGTACGACTAGGGAAGAGACCCAGTACTTC
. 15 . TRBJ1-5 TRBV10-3 CAIFFRTAGNGPQHF TGTGCCATCTTCTTTAGGACAGCCGGCAATGGGCCCCAGCATTTT
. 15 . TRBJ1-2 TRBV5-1 CASSLVMEANYGYTF TGCGCCAGCAGCTTGGTTATGGAGGCTAACTATGGCTACACCTTC
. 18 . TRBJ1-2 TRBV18 CASSTNSASMGRGYGYTF TGTGCCAGCTCCACAAATTCCGCGTCTATGGGAAGGGGCTATGGCTACACCTTC
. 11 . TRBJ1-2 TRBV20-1 CSATLRGGYTF TGCAGTGCTACCCTAAGAGGTGGCTACACCTTC
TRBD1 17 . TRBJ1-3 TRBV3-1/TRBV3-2 CASSYRQGALSGNTIYF TGTGCCAGCAGCTATCGACAGGGGGCTTTATCTGGAAACACCATATATTTT
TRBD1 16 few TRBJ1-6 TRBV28 CASESPGQGLNSPLHF TGTGCCAGCGAATCACCGGGACAGGGACTAAATTCACCCCTCCACTTT
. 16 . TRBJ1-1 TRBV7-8 CASSFGRWSFNTEAFF TGTGCCAGCAGCTTTGGGAGGTGGTCTTTCAACACTGAAGCTTTCTTT
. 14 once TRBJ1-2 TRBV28 CASSLRGISYGYTF TGTGCCAGCAGTTTACGGGGAATCAGCTATGGCTACACCTTC
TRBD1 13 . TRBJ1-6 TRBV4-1 CATNRDSNSPLHF TGCGCCACCAACCGGGACAGTAATTCACCCCTCCACTTT
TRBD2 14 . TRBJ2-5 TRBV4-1 CASSQIAGRETQYF TGCGCCAGCAGCCAAATAGCGGGGCGTGAGACCCAGTACTTC
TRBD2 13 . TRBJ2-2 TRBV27 CASSFRGGRELFF TGTGCCAGCAGTTTTCGGGGGGGACGGGAGCTGTTTTTT
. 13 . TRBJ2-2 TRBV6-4 CASSSGNTGELFF TGTGCCAGCAGTAGCGGGAACACCGGGGAGCTGTTTTTT
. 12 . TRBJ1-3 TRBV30 CAWSVGSATIYF TGTGCCTGGAGTGTAGGTAGCGCCACCATATATTTT
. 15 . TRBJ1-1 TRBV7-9 CASSLEIPIGTEAFF TGTGCCAGCAGCTTAGAAATTCCTATCGGCACTGAAGCTTTCTTT
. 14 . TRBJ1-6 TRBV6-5 CASSYRKAESPLHF TGTGCCAGCAGTTACAGAAAGGCGGAGTCACCCCTCCACTTT
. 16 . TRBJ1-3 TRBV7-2 CASSFTGVNSGNTIYF TGTGCCAGCAGTTTTACGGGGGTCAACTCTGGAAACACCATATATTTT
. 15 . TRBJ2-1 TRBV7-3 CASSPTGTHYNEQFF TGTGCCAGCAGCCCGACCGGGACTCATTACAATGAGCAGTTCTTC
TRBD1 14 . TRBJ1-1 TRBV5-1 CASSGGRWQTEAFF TGCGCCAGTTCAGGGGGGCGATGGCAGACTGAAGCTTTCTTT
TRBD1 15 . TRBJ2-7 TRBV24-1 CATSDSSTGISEQYF TGTGCCACCAGTGATTCATCGACAGGGATAAGCGAGCAGTACTTC
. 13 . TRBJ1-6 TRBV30 CAWSQGNNSPLHF TGTGCCTGGTCCCAGGGTAATAATTCACCCCTCCACTTT
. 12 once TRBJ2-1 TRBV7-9 CASSLSSLEQFF TGTGCCAGCAGCTTGAGTAGCCTTGAGCAGTTCTTC
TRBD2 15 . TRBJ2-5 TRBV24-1 CATSETSGSQETQYF TGTGCCACCAGTGAGACTAGCGGGTCTCAAGAGACCCAGTACTTC
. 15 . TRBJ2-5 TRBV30 CAWVGLGDFQETQYF TGTGCCTGGGTGGGCCTAGGGGACTTCCAAGAGACCCAGTACTTC
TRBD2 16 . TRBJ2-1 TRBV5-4 CASSRGSGGAINEQFF TGTGCCAGCAGCCGAGGTAGCGGGGGGGCCATCAATGAGCAGTTCTTC
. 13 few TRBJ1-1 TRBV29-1 CSTRQELNTEAFF TGCAGCACCCGACAGGAGTTGAACACTGAAGCTTTCTTT
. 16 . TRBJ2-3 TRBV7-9 CASSLGGAGSTDTQYF TGTGCCAGCAGCTTAGGTGGAGCTGGAAGCACAGATACGCAGTATTTT
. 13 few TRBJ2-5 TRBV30 CAWSVRRGETQYF TGTGCCTGGAGTGTCCGCAGGGGAGAGACCCAGTACTTC
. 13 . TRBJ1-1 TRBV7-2 CASSLPLNTEAFF TGTGCCAGCAGCTTACCGTTGAACACTGAAGCTTTCTTT
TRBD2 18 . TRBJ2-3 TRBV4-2 CASSQEFGASGSTDTQYF TGTGCCAGCAGCCAAGAATTCGGGGCTAGCGGGAGCACAGATACGCAGTATTTT
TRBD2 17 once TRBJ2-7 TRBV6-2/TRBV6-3 CASSFPRLAGGPLEQYF TGTGCCAGCAGTTTCCCAAGACTAGCGGGGGGGCCACTGGAGCAGTACTTC
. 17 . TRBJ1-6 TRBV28 CASSYNQGSSYNSPLHF TGTGCCAGCAGCTATAATCAGGGATCCTCCTATAATTCACCCCTCCACTTT
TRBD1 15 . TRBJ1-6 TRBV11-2 CASSLGGGNNSPLHF TGTGCCAGCAGCTTAGGAGGGGGCAATAATTCACCCCTCCACTTT
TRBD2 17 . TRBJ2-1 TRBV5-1 CASQPGLAGISYNEQFF TGCGCCAGTCAACCGGGACTAGCGGGAATTTCCTACAATGAGCAGTTCTTC
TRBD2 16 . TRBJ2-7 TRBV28 CASSLPGTSGSYEQYF TGTGCCAGCAGTCTTCCCGGGACTAGCGGTTCCTACGAGCAGTACTTC
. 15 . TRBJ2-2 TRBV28 CASSLWGARTGELFF TGTGCCAGCAGTTTATGGGGGGCGCGTACCGGGGAGCTGTTTTTT
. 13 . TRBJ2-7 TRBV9 CASSVERGDEQYF TGTGCCAGCAGCGTAGAGAGAGGTGACGAGCAGTACTTC